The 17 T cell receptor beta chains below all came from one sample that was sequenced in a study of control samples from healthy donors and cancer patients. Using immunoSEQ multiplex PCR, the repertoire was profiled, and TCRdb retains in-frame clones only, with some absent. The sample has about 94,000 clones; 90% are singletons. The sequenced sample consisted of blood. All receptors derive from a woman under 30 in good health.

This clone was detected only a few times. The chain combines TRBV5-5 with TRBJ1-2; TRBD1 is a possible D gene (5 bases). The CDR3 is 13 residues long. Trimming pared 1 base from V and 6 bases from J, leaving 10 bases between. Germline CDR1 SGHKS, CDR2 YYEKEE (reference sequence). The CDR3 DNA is TGTGCCAGCAGCTTGCAGGGAAGCAATGGCTACACCTTC. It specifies CASSLQGSNGYTF.

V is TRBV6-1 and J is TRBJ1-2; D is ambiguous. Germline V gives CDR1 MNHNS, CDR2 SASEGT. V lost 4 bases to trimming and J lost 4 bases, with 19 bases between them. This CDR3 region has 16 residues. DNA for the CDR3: TGTGCCAGCAGTGGAATTGTGGGTGGCCAAGGCTATGGCTACACCTTC. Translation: CASSGIVGGQGYGYTF.

DNA of the CDR3: TGTGCCAGCAGCTTCGGACAGGGCTTAAACACTGAAGCTTTCTTT. Encoded protein: CASSFGQGLNTEAFF. The chain links TRBV7-8 to TRBJ1-1; 8 nucleotides line up with TRBD1. This CDR3 spans 15 amino acids. Germline loops: CDR1 SGHVS, CDR2 FQNEAQ. Trimming cost V 3 bases and J 2 bases; bases outside gene matches: 5.

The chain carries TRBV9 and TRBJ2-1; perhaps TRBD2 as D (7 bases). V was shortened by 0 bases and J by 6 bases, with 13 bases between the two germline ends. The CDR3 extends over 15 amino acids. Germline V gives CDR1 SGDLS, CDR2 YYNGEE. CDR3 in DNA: TGTGCCAGCAGCGTAGACGGCGGGGGCTTCAATGAGCAGTTCTTC. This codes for CASSVDGGGFNEQFF. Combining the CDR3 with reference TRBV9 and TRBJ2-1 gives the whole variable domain DSGVTQTPKHLITATGQRVTLRCSPRSGDLSVYWYQQSLDQGLQFLIQYYNGEERAKGNILERFSAQQFPDLHSELNLSSLELGDSALYFCASSVDGGGFNEQFFGPGTRLTVL.

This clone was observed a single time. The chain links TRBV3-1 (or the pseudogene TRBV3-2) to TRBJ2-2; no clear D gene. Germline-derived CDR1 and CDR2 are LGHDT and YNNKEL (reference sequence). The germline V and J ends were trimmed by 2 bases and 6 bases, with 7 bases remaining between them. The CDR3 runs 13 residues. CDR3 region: CASSQITSGELFF. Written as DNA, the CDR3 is TGTGCCAGCAGCCAAATCACCTCCGGGGAGCTGTTTTTT.

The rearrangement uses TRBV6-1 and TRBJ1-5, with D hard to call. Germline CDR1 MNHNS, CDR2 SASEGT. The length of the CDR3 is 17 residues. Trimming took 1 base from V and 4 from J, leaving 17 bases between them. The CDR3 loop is CASSEDLRTPRNQPQHF. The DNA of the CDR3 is TGTGCCAGCAGTGAAGACCTTAGGACGCCGAGAAATCAGCCCCAGCATTTT.

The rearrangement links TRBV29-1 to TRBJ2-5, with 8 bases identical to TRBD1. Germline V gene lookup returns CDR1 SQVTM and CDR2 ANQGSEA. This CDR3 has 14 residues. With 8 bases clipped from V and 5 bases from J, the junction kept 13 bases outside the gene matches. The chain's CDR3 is CSFEGQGARETQYF. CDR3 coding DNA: TGCAGCTTCGAAGGGCAGGGGGCTAGGGAGACCCAGTACTTC.

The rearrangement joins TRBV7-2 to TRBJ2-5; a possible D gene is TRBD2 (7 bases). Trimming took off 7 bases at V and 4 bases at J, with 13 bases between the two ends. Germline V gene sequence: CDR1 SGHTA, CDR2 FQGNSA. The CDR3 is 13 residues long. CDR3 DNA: TGTGCCAGCAAGAAGGGGGGGGGAGAGACCCAGTACTTC. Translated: CASKKGGGETQYF.

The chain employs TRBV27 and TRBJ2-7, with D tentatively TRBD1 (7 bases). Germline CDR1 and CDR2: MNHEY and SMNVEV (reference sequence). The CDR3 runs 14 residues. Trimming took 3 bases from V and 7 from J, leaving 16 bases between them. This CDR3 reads CASSFLGQAGEQYF. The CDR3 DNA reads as TGTGCCAGCAGTTTCCTAGGACAGGCGGGGGAGCAGTACTTC.

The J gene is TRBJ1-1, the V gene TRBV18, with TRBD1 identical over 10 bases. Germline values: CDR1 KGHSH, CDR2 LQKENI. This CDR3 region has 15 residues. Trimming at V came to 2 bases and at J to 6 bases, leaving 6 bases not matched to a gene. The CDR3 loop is CASSPETGGKAEAFF. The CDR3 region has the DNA TGTGCCAGCTCACCAGAGACAGGGGGCAAGGCTGAAGCTTTCTTT.

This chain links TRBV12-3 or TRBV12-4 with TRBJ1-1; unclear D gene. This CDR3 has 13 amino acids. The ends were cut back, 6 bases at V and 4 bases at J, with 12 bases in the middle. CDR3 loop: CASSPDLGTEAFF. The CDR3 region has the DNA TGTGCCAGCAGCCCGGACTTGGGCACTGAAGCTTTCTTT.

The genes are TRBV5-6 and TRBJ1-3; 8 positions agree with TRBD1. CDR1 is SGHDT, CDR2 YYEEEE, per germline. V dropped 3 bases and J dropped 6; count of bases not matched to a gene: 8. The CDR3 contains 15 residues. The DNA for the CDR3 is TGTGCCAGCAGCTGGGATCAGGGGGCCCTAAACACCATATATTTT. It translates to CASSWDQGALNTIYF.

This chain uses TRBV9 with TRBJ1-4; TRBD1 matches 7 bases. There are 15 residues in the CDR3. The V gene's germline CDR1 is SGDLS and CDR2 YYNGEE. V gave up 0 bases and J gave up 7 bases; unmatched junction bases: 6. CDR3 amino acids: CASSVGQGVGEKLFF. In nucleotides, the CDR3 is TGTGCCAGCAGCGTAGGACAGGGCGTCGGTGAAAAACTGTTTTTT.

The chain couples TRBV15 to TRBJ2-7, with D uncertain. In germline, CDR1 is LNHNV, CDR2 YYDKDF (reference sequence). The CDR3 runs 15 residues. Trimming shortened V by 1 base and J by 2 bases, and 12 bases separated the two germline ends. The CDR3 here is CATSRGSRYTYEQYF. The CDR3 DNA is TGTGCCACCAGCAGAGGTTCTAGGTACACCTACGAGCAGTACTTC. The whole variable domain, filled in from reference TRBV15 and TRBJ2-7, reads DAMVIQNPRYQVTQFGKPVTLSCSQTLNHNVMYWYQQKSSQAPKLLFHYYDKDFNNEADTPDNFQSRRPNTSFCFLDIRSPGLGDTAMYLCATSRGSRYTYEQYFGPGTRLTVT.

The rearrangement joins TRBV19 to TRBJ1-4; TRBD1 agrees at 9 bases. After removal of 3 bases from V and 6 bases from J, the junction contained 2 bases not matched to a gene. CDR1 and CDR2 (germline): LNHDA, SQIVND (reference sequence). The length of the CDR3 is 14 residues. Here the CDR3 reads CASSIRQGDEKLFF. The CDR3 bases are TGTGCCAGTAGTATCCGACAGGGGGATGAAAAACTGTTTTTT.

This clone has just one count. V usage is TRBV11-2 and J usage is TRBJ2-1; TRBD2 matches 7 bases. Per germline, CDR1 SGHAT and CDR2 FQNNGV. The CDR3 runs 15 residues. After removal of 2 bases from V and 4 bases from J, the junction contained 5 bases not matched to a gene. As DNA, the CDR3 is TGTGCCAGCAGCTTATTGGGACTATCTTACAATGAGCAGTTCTTC. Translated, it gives CASSLLGLSYNEQFF.

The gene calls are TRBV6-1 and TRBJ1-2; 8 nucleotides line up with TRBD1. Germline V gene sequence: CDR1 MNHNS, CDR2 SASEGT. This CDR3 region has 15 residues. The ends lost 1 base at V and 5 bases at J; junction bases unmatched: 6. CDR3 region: CASSEEDRAWYGYTF. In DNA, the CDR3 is TGTGCCAGCAGTGAAGAGGACAGGGCATGGTATGGCTACACCTTC.